This T cell receptor beta chain was sequenced for a study of cytomegalovirus exposure and HLA in healthy donors. Study-wide results and caveats: Most observed TCR sequences were rare, whereas some public TCRs were detected in many donors. In a later analysis, across HLA loci, associated TCR counts were highest for DRB1, lowest for HLA-C.

The CDR3 numbers 13 amino acids, ends counted. The V gene's germline CDR1 is MRHNA and CDR2 SNTAGT. This clone was detected only a few times. Its antigen remains unidentified. Because the CDR3's place on the DNA is in doubt, the DNA is left out and the CDR3 is given as listed by TCRdb. PCR used 60 Vbeta primers and 13 Jbeta primers. Sequencing was performed with immunoSEQ multiplex PCR; in TCRdb, only in-frame clones are kept and a portion is missing. The sample gives under 150,000 clones, approximately 82% of which show up once; 2.7% is in the top ten. Sequenced sample: PBMCs. The rearrangement joins TRBV6-4 to TRBJ2-2; TRBD2 is the table's D call and was not checked against the DNA. The receptor was derived from a boy younger than 10 in good health and CMV-seronegative. This CDR3 is CASSTSNTGELFF.